These 25 T cell receptor beta chains were sequenced from one sample in a study of blood T cell repertoires in COVID-19. Some clones are missing from TCRdb's copy, which holds only in-frame ones; the method was immunoSEQ multiplex PCR. Of 85,000 to 100,000 clones in the sample, more than 80% are singletons; the top ten hold less than 35%. The sequencing sample was made of peripheral blood. The receptors come from a middle-aged man with active or convalescent COVID-19.

The chain recombines TRBV7-2 with TRBJ1-6, with TRBD1 as a possible D gene (5 bases). The CDR3 runs 14 residues. Germline V gene lookup returns CDR1 SGHTA and CDR2 FQGNSA. V was pared by 3 bases and J by 9 bases, with 12 bases between. CDR3 region: CASSLEGTLSPLHF. CDR3 sequence (DNA): TGTGCCAGCAGCTTGGAGGGGACGCTTTCACCCCTCCACTTT.

This chain joins TRBV5-1 and TRBJ2-3; 7 nucleotides align to TRBD2. The germline V gene has CDR1 SGHRS and CDR2 YFSETQ. Germline trimming cut 4 bases from V and 4 bases from J; bases unmatched to any gene: 9. The CDR3 loop spans 15 amino acids. CDR3 amino acids: CASSAIDGLADTQYF. CDR3 bases: TGCGCCAGCAGCGCAATTGACGGACTAGCAGATACGCAGTATTTT.

The rearrangement joins TRBV12-2 to TRBJ2-5; the tabulated D call, TRBD1, remains unverified against the DNA. TRBV12-2 is given as a pseudogene. The CDR3 length is 21 residues. CDR3 loop: CASTNEGRTGTCYVPAETQYF. CDR3 nucleotides: TGTGCAAGTACAAACGAGGGAAGGACAGGGACATGTTACGTTCCGGCGGAGACCCAGTACTTC.

The rearrangement links TRBV5-1 to TRBJ2-2, with a possible D match to TRBD1 (5 bases). The germline V and J ends were trimmed by 4 bases and 0 bases, with 10 bases remaining between them. This CDR3 has 15 residues. Looked up from germline, CDR1 is SGHRS and CDR2 is YFSETQ. CDR3 bases: TGCGCCAGCAGCACCCTGACAGCGAACACCGGGGAGCTGTTTTTT. It specifies CASSTLTANTGELFF.

V is TRBV24-1 and J is TRBJ2-2; possibly TRBD1 for D (5 bases). The CDR3 runs 16 residues. With 9 bases removed from V and 0 bases from J, the gap between germline ends came to 16 bases. Germline V lookup: CDR1 KGHDR, CDR2 SFDVKD. The CDR3 nucleotides are TGTGCCACCGCCACGTCGACAGCCCCGAACACCGGGGAGCTGTTTTTT. It specifies CATATSTAPNTGELFF.

The J gene is TRBJ1-2, the V gene TRBV4-1, with a weak D call TRBD1 (5 bases). The germline V and J ends were trimmed by 2 bases and 3 bases, with 16 bases remaining between them. This CDR3 comprises 16 residues. Germline V gene sequence: CDR1 MGHRA, CDR2 YSYEKL. The CDR3 DNA reads TGCGCCAGCAGCCAAATCCCCGGCGGGACCTACTATGGCTACACCTTC. It is translated as CASSQIPGGTYYGYTF.

The V gene is TRBV7-2, the J gene TRBJ1-5, with D possibly being TRBD1 (5 bases). V dropped 2 bases and J dropped 4 bases, with 12 bases sitting between them. Germline V gene lookup returns CDR1 SGHTA and CDR2 FQGNSA. The CDR3 runs to 15 residues. CDR3: CASSLYGGVNQPQHF. The CDR3 bases are TGTGCCAGCAGCTTATATGGGGGGGTAAATCAGCCCCAGCATTTT.

This chain uses TRBV27 with TRBJ2-3; D gene uncertain. The length of the CDR3 is 13 residues. V lost 6 bases, J lost 1 base, and 8 bases lay in between. Germline V gives CDR1 MNHEY, CDR2 SMNVEV (reference sequence). The CDR3 loop reads CASRVTGTDTQYF. Here the CDR3 DNA reads TGTGCCAGCAGAGTAACGGGCACAGATACGCAGTATTTT.

The chain uses TRBV5-1 and TRBJ2-5; D unclear. The CDR3 has 16 amino acids. Per the germline V gene, CDR1 is SGHRS and CDR2 is YFSETQ. Trimming pared 1 base from V and 1 base from J, leaving 14 bases between. CDR3 region: CASSLYPTRPQETQYF. The CDR3 nucleotides are TGCGCCAGCAGCTTGTATCCGACAAGACCCCAAGAGACCCAGTACTTC.

This clone showed up just once. The V and J genes are TRBV24-1 and TRBJ2-1, with 10 bases aligning to TRBD1. The V and J ends lost 3 bases and 7 bases, in that order; junction bases with no gene match: 8. The CDR3 length is 16 residues. Germline V gene data show CDR1 as KGHDR and CDR2 as SFDVKD. For the CDR3, the DNA is TGTGCCACCAGTGATGCGGACAGGGGGTCGCGAAATGAGCAGTTCTTC. Translation: CATSDADRGSRNEQFF.

The chain combines TRBV19 with TRBJ2-4; 13 bases fit TRBD2. Germline V gene sequence: CDR1 LNHDA, CDR2 SQIVND (reference sequence). With 5 bases clipped from V and 1 base from J, the junction kept 14 bases outside the gene matches. The CDR3 extends over 20 amino acids. The CDR3 sequence: CASSGLTSGRFIVAKNIQYF. In DNA form, the CDR3 reads TGTGCCAGTAGTGGCCTGACTAGCGGGAGGTTCATAGTGGCCAAAAACATTCAGTACTTC. Using reference TRBV19 and TRBJ2-4 for the parts outside the CDR3, the full variable domain is DGGITQSPKYLFRKEGQNVTLSCEQNLNHDAMYWYRQDPGQGLRLIYYSQIVNDFQKGDIAEGYSVSREKKESFPLTVTSAQKNPTAFYLCASSGLTSGRFIVAKNIQYFGAGTRLSVL.

This clone was detected only a few times. This chain links TRBV4-2 with TRBJ2-1; 10 bases agree with TRBD2. Trimming cost V 4 bases and J 2 bases; bases outside gene matches: 5. Germline CDR1 and CDR2: LGHNA and YNFKEQ. The CDR3 consists of 16 residues. CDR3 residues: CASSPFLAGAYNEQFF. The CDR3 DNA reads TGTGCCAGCAGCCCCTTCCTAGCGGGAGCCTACAATGAGCAGTTCTTC.

The J gene is TRBJ2-6, the V gene TRBV5-1, with D tentatively TRBD2 (6 bases). The V end was cut by 0 bases, the J end by 3 bases, with 13 bases between. Germline assignment: CDR1 SGHRS and CDR2 YFSETQ. The CDR3 totals 17 residues. The CDR3 sequence is CASSLGGLGGGANVLTF. Here the CDR3 DNA reads TGCGCCAGCAGCTTGGGCGGTTTGGGAGGTGGGGCCAACGTCCTGACTTTC.

The chain carries TRBV11-2 and TRBJ2-7; D may be TRBD1 (5 bases). Germline lookup yields CDR1 SGHAT and CDR2 FQNNGV. V gave up 3 bases and J gave up 3 bases, with 18 bases separating them. This CDR3 contains 16 residues. The CDR3 nucleotides read TGTGCCAGCAGCTTGAGGCCAGGGTCGTTTCGCTACGAGCAGTACTTC. It codes for CASSLRPGSFRYEQYF.

The J gene is TRBJ1-1, the V gene TRBV2, with 7 positions matching TRBD1. After removal of 6 bases from V and 4 bases from J, the junction contained 8 bases not matched to a gene. The germline V gene has CDR1 SNHLY and CDR2 FYNNEI. The CDR3 totals 14 residues. DNA of the CDR3: TGTGCCAGCAGAAGGGAGACAGGGAGCACTGAAGCTTTCTTT. Translating it yields CASRRETGSTEAFF.

This clone came up once. J is TRBJ2-3 and V is TRBV5-1; 10 nucleotides agree with TRBD2. V gave up 0 bases and J gave up 1 base; unmatched junction bases: 5. The CDR3 spans 17 residues. The germline CDR1 and CDR2 sequences are SGHRS and YFSETQ. CDR3 sequence: CASSLAPAGGGTDTQYF. Here the CDR3 DNA reads TGCGCCAGCAGCTTGGCTCCAGCGGGAGGGGGCACAGATACGCAGTATTTT. Using reference TRBV5-1 and TRBJ2-3 for the parts outside the CDR3, the full variable domain is KAGVTQTPRYLIKTRGQQVTLSCSPISGHRSVSWYQQTPGQGLQFLFEYFSETQRNKGNFPGRFSGRQFSNSRSEMNVSTLELGDSALYLCASSLAPAGGGTDTQYFGPGTRLTVL.

V gene TRBV10-1 combines with J gene TRBJ2-3, with 7 nucleotides matching TRBD1. The CDR3 is 16 amino acids. V lost 3 bases and J lost 3; bases outside the gene matches: 9. Germline V gene data show CDR1 as WNHNN and CDR2 as SYGVQD (reference sequence). The CDR3 DNA reads TGCGCCAGCAGTGAATTAGAACAGGGGACGACAGATACGCAGTATTTT. Its translation: CASSELEQGTTDTQYF.

This clone was recorded only once. The V call is TRBV14, the J call TRBJ1-1; tentatively, D is TRBD1 (5 bases). The CDR3 totals 15 residues. The germline V and J ends were trimmed by 3 bases and 1 base, with 12 bases remaining between them. Germline assignment: CDR1 SGHDN and CDR2 FVKESK. The CDR3 DNA reads TGTGCCAGCAGCCAGGATCAGGGTTGGAACACTGAAGCTTTCTTT. Its translation is CASSQDQGWNTEAFF.

This chain links TRBV11-3 with TRBJ1-6, with TRBD1 identical over 9 bases. The CDR3 runs to 16 residues. Germline lookup yields CDR1 SGHNT and CDR2 YENEEA. Unmatched junction bases numbered 7, after V lost 1 base and J lost 9 bases. The CDR3 coding sequence is TGTGCCAGCAGCTTAGCCCCGGGACAGGGCGTTTCACCCCTCCACTTT. Its translation: CASSLAPGQGVSPLHF.

The rearrangement uses TRBV15 and TRBJ1-5; D is undetermined. Trimming stripped 0 bases from V and 0 bases from J, with 9 bases between. CDR1 LNHNV and CDR2 YYDKDF come from the germline V gene (reference sequence). The CDR3 has 16 amino acids. CDR3 DNA: TGTGCCACCAGCAGAGATATACAGAATAGCAATCAGCCCCAGCATTTT. It is translated as CATSRDIQNSNQPQHF.

The chain combines TRBV30 with TRBJ2-3; 9 bases agree with TRBD1. CDR3 length: 14 residues. J was trimmed by 5 bases and V by 5 bases; bases with no gene match: 8. From germline, CDR1 is GTSNPN and CDR2 SVGIG (reference sequence). CDR3 bases: TGTGCCTGGGTAGGGGGGACAGGGATAGATACGCAGTATTTT. Its protein product is CAWVGGTGIDTQYF.

The rearrangement joins TRBV10-2 to TRBJ1-3, with D possibly being TRBD1 (6 bases). Trimming shortened V by 6 bases and J by 5 bases, and 14 bases separated the two germline ends. CDR1 and CDR2 from the germline V gene are WSHSY and SAAADI. The CDR3 has 14 residues. CDR3 DNA: TGCGCCAGCAGAGAAAACAGGGCACGAAACACCATATATTTT. It specifies CASRENRARNTIYF.

This chain uses TRBV4-3 with TRBJ2-3; 12 positions agree with TRBD2. This CDR3 spans 15 amino acids. V gave up 2 bases and J gave up 4 bases; unmatched junction bases: 1. Per germline, CDR1 LGHNA and CDR2 YSLEER. CDR3 sequence: CASSQLAGGADTQYF. CDR3 sequence (DNA): TGCGCCAGCAGCCAACTAGCGGGGGGGGCAGATACGCAGTATTTT.

This sequence joins TRBV27 and TRBJ2-5, with D perhaps matching TRBD2 (5 bases). In germline, CDR1 is MNHEY, CDR2 SMNVEV (reference sequence). There are 14 residues in the CDR3. V was pared by 3 bases and J by 1 base, with 9 bases between. The CDR3 DNA is TGTGCCAGCAGTTTCGCGGGTCTCCAAGAGACCCAGTACTTC. It codes for CASSFAGLQETQYF.

The V and J genes are TRBV5-1 and TRBJ1-1; D is possibly TRBD1 (5 bases). Deletions cut 0 bases from V and 7 bases from J, with 10 bases between. The V gene's germline CDR1 is SGHRS and CDR2 YFSETQ. The CDR3 extends over 13 amino acids. The CDR3 reads CASSLVSGGEAFF. The CDR3 DNA is TGCGCCAGCAGCTTGGTATCGGGGGGTGAAGCTTTCTTT.